This is a list of T cell receptor beta chains from one sample in a study of PD-L1 blockade in urothelial cancer. Sequencing was performed with immunoSEQ multiplex PCR; in TCRdb, only in-frame clones are kept and a portion is missing. Among approximately 79,000 clones listed, 80% to 95% were seen once. Sequences were derived from PBMCs, sampled around atezolizumab (anti-PD-L1) treatment. The source is a woman aged 80 or over with urothelial cancer. Both conserved end residues are part of each CDR3. A D gene is named only where the DNA matches it firmly. Some rows mark clone size as missing; the rest say once, few, many or name a class of expanded clone.

V gene	D gene	J gene	clone size	CDR3 DNA	CDR3 protein
TRBV28	.	TRBJ1-1	.	TGTGCCAGCAGTTCGGACAGCGTCATACATCCTAGCACGCACACTGAAGCTTTCTTT	CASSSDSVIHPSTHTEAFF
TRBV5-6	TRBD1	TRBJ2-5	few	TGTGCCAGCAGCATGCCCGGGACAGGGGGCCTGGAGACCCAGTACTTC	CASSMPGTGGLETQYF
TRBV28	.	TRBJ1-2	.	TGTGCCAGCAGTTTGTCCGGGATCTATGGCTACACCTTC	CASSLSGIYGYTF
TRBV28	.	TRBJ1-4	.	TGTGCCAGCAGCCCTACCCTAGATGAAAAACTGTTTTTT	CASSPTLDEKLFF
TRBV6-6	.	TRBJ2-1	few	TGTGCCAGCAGAACAGGGATTGAGCAGTTCTTC	CASRTGIEQFF
TRBV5-4	.	TRBJ1-3	.	TGTGCCAGCAGCTTGACAACTGGAAACACCATATATTTT	CASSLTTGNTIYF
TRBV27	.	TRBJ1-4	.	TGTGCCAGCAGTTATTCTGGGGCAGGGGAGGAAAAACTGTTTTTT	CASSYSGAGEEKLFF
TRBV2	.	TRBJ2-7	.	TGTGCCAGCAGTGAAGGGTCAGGGGACGAGCAGTACTTC	CASSEGSGDEQYF
TRBV2	.	TRBJ2-2	.	TGTGCCAGCAGCGAAGGGCCCCTGAACACCGGGGAGCTGTTTTTT	CASSEGPLNTGELFF
TRBV20-1	.	TRBJ1-1	.	TGCGGAGGTCGAGCGAACACTGAAGCTTTCTTT	CGGRANTEAFF
TRBV4-2	.	TRBJ2-1	.	TGTGCCAGCAGCCAAGACCGGGACAATCAGGGCAATGAGCAGTTCTTC	CASSQDRDNQGNEQFF